Described below is a single TCR beta chain sequence and its context. Its cognate antigen is unknown. The data originate from a study of OX40 agonist ivuxolimab in advanced cancers. As for the study in general: The dose of intravenous ivuxolimab that patients received every 2 weeks ranged from 0.01 to 10 mg/kg.

Clones were sequenced by immunoSEQ multiplex PCR, and TCRdb holds only the in-frame ones, with some missing. The sample has tens of thousands of clones, 80% to 85% seen once; the top ten hold about 4.8%. Findings and caveats of the study: Blood T cells, both CD4+ and CD8+, expanded clonally by week 6 at 0.1 to 3.0 mg/kg.

Autoimmune disease history or systemic immunosuppression excluded patients. The source material was CD4+ or CD8+ T cells sorted from blood, sampled in a trial of the OX40 agonist ivuxolimab. The clonotype originates from an adult with an advanced solid tumor such as melanoma, head and neck, liver or kidney cancer.

CDR3 DNA sequence: TGTGCCAGCAGCTTAGGGGGTTCCCTGGGCTACACCTTC. It specifies CASSLGGSLGYTF. The chain uses TRBV7-2 and TRBJ1-2; D is ambiguous. The CDR3 has 13 amino acids. Germline CDR1 is SGHTA and CDR2 is FQGNSA. V lost 1 base to trimming and J lost 8 bases, with 11 bases between them.